At least ten counts were recorded for the clone carrying this T cell receptor (beta chain). Its target is unknown. The sample originates from a study of T-cell memory formation after mild COVID-19. Study-wide findings and caveats: Contracting CD4+ clones lay largely in CM and EM, with CD8+ ones residing in EMRA.

Germline V gene lookup returns CDR1 LNHDA and CDR2 SQIVND (reference sequence). The length of the CDR3 is 13 residues. V gave up 0 bases and J gave up 12 bases, with 13 bases separating them. One entry per CDR3 protein results from TCRdb running MiXCR on the 5' RACE reads. The sample has over 350,000 distinct CDR3 sequences; about 15% are singletons. The rearrangement uses TRBV19 and TRBJ2-3; the D is unclear. The origin of this receptor is a man younger than 35 who had mild COVID-19 (a few samples of this study predate the infection). Cell type and time point are not known. The sample consisted of PBMCs or a T cell subset sorted from them (not recorded which). In DNA form, the CDR3 reads TGTGCCAGTAGTATAGATCGCCGTCTTACCCAGTATTTT. It yields the protein CASSIDRRLTQYF.